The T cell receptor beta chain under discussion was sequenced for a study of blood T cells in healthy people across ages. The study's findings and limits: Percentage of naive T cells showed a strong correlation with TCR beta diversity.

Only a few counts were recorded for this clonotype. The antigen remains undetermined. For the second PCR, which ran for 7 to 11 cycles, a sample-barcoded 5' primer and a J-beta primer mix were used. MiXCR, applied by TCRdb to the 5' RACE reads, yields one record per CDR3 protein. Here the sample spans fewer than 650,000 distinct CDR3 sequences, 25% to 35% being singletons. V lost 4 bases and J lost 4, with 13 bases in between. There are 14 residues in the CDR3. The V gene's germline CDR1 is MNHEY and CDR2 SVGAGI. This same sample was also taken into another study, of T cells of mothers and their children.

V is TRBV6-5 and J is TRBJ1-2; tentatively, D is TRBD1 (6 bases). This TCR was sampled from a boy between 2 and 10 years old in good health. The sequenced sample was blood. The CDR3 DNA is TGTGCCAGCAGTTCTTTGGGGGGCTTCTATGGCTACACCTTC. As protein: CASSSLGGFYGYTF.